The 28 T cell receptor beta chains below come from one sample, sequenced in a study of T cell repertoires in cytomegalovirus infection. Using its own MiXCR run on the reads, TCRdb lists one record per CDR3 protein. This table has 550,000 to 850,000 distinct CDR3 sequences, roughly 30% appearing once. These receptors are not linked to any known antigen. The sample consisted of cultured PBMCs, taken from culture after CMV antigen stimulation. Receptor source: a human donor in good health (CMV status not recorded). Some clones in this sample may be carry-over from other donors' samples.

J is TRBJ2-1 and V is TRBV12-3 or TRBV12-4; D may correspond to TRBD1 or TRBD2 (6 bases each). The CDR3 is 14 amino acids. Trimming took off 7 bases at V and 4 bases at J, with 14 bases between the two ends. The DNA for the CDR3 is TGTGCCAGCATCCCCGGGGGCCCATACAATGAGCAGTTCTTC. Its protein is CASIPGGPYNEQFF.

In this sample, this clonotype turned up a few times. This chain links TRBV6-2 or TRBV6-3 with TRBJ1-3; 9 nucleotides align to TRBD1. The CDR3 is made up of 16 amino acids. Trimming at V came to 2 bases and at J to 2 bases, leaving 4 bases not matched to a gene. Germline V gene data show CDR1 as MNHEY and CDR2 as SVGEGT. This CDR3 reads CASSYVGTGPGNTIYF. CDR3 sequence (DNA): TGTGCCAGCAGTTACGTCGGGACAGGGCCTGGAAACACCATATATTTT.

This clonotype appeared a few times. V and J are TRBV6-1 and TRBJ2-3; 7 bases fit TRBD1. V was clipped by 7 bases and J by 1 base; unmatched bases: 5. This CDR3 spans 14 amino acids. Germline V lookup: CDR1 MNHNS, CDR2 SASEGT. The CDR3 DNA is TGTGCCAGCAACTTAGGACAGGGCACAGATACGCAGTATTTT. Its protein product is CASNLGQGTDTQYF.

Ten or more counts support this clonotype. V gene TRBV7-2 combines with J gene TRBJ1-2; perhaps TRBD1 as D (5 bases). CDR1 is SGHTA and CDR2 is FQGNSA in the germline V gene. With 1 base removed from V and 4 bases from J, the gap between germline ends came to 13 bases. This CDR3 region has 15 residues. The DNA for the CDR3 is TGTGCCAGCAGCTTAGAGCCCGGGGGTGGCTATGGCTACACCTTC. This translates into CASSLEPGGGYGYTF.

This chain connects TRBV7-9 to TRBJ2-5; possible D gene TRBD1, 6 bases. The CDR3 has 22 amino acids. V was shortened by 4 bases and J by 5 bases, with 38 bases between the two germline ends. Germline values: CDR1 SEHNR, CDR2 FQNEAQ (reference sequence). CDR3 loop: CASSYPSEGDWLARRGRETQYF. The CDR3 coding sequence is TGTGCCAGCAGCTATCCCTCTGAGGGGGATTGGCTAGCTCGGCGCGGACGGGAGACCCAGTACTTC.

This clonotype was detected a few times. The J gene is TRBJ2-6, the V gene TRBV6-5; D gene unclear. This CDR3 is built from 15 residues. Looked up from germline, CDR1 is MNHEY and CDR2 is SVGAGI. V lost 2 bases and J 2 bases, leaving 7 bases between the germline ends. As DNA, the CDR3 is TGTGCCAGCAGTTACGCAGGAGCTGGGGCCAACGTCCTGACTTTC. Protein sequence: CASSYAGAGANVLTF.

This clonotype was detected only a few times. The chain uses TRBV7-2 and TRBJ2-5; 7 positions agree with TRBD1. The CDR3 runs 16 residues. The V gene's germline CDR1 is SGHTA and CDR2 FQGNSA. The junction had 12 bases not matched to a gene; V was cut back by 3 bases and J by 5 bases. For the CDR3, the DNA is TGTGCCAGCAGCTTCCCAGGATACAGGGGAGCGGAGACCCAGTACTTC. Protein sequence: CASSFPGYRGAETQYF.

Here the CDR3 reads CASSHWDSTGEQYF. As DNA, the CDR3 is TGTGCCAGCAGCCATTGGGACAGTACGGGGGAGCAGTACTTC. This sequence joins TRBV12-3 or TRBV12-4 and TRBJ2-7; 7 nucleotides line up with TRBD1. This CDR3 contains 14 residues. Trimming at V came to 6 bases and at J to 7 bases, leaving 12 bases not matched to a gene.

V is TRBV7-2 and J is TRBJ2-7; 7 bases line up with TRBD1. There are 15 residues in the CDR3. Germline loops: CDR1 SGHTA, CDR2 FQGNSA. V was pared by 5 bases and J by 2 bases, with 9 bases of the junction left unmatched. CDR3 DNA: TGTGCCAGCAGCCGGGACAGCGGATTTACCTACGAGCAGTACTTC. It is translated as CASSRDSGFTYEQYF. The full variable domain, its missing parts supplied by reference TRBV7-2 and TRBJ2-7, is GAGVSQSPSNKVTEKGKDVELRCDPISGHTALYWYRQSLGQGLEFLIYFQGNSAPDKSGLPSDRFSAERTGGSVSTLTIQRTQQEDSAVYLCASSRDSGFTYEQYFGPGTRLTVT.

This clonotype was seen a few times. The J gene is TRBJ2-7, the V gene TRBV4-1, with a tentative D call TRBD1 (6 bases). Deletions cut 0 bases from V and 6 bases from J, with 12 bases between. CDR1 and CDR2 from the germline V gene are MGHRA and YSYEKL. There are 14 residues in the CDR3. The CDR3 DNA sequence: TGCGCCAGCAGCCAAGATCGGACAGACTTCGAGCAGTACTTC. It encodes CASSQDRTDFEQYF.

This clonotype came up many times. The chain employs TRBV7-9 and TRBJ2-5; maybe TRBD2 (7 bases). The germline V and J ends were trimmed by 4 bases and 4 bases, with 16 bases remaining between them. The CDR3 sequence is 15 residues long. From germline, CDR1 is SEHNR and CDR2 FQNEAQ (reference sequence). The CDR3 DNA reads TGTGCCAGCAGCTACGGGGGGCCAGCGGGAGAGACCCAGTACTTC. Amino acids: CASSYGGPAGETQYF. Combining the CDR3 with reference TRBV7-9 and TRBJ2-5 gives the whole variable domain DTGVSQNPRHKITKRGQNVTFRCDPISEHNRLYWYRQTLGQGPEFLTYFQNEAQLEKSRLLSDRFSAERPKGSFSTLEIQRTEQGDSAMYLCASSYGGPAGETQYFGPGTRLLVL.

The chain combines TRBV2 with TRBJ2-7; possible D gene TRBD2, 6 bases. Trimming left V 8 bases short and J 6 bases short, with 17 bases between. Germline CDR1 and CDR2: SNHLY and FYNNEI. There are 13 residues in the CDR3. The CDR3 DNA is TGTGCCAGCCGCCGGGAGTCCGACGGCGAGCAGTACTTC. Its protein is CASRRESDGEQYF.

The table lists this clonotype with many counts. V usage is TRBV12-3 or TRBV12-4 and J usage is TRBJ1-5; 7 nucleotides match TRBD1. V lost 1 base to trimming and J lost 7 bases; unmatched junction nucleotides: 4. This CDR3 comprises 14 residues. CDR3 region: CASSLGQGRQPQHF. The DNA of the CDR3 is TGTGCCAGCAGTTTAGGACAGGGTCGACAGCCCCAGCATTTT.

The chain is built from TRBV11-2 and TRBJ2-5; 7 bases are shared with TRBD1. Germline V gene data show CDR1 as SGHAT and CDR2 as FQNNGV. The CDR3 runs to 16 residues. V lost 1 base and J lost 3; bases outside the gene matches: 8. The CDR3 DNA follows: TGTGCCAGCAGCTTAGCGGCCGGGACAGCAAAAGAGACCCAGTACTTC. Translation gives CASSLAAGTAKETQYF.

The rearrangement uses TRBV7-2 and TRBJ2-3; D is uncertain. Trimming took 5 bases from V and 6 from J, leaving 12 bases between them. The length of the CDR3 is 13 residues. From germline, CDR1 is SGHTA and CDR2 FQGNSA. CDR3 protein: CASSPSVRDTQYF. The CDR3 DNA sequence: TGTGCCAGCAGCCCATCGGTTAGGGATACGCAGTATTTT. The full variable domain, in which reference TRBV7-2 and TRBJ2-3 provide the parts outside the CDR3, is GAGVSQSPSNKVTEKGKDVELRCDPISGHTALYWYRQSLGQGLEFLIYFQGNSAPDKSGLPSDRFSAERTGGSVSTLTIQRTQQEDSAVYLCASSPSVRDTQYFGPGTRLTVL.

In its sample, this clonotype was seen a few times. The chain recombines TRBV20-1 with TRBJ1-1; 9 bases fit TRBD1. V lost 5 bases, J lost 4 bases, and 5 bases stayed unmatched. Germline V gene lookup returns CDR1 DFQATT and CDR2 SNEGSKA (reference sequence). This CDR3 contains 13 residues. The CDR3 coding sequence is TGCAGTGCTGCCGGACAGGGGAGCACTGAAGCTTTCTTT. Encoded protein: CSAAGQGSTEAFF.

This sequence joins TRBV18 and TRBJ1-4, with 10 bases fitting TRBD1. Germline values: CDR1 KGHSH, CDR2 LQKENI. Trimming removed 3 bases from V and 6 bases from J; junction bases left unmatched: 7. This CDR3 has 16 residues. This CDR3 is CASSPGPGQGYEKLFF. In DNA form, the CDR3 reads TGTGCCAGCTCACCTGGGCCGGGACAGGGGTATGAAAAACTGTTTTTT.

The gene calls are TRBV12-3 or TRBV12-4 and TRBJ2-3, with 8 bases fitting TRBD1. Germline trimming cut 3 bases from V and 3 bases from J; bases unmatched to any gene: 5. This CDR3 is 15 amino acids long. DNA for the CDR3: TGTGCCAGCAGTTTCGAGACAGGGGAAACAGATACGCAGTATTTT. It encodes CASSFETGETDTQYF.

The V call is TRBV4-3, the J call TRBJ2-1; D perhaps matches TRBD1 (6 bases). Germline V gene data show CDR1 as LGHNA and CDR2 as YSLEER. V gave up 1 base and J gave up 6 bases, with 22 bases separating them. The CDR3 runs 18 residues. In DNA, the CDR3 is TGCGCCAGCAGCCAAGGGCCCGCCAGGGGTTTTAGGGCCAATGAGCAGTTCTTC. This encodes CASSQGPARGFRANEQFF.

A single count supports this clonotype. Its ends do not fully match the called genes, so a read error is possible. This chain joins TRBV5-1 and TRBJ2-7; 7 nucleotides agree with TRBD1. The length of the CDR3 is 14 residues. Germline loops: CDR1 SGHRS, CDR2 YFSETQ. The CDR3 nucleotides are TGCGCCAGCACCTTGGGGACAGCGAACTACGAGCAGTACTTC. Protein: CASTLGTANYEQYF.

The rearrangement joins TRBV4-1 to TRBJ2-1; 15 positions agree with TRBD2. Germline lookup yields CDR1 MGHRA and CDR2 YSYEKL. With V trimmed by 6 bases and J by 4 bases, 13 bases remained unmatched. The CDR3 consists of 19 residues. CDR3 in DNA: TGCGCCAGCAGTCGGACTAGCGGGGGGGCCAAGCTCGGGTACAATGAGCAGTTCTTC. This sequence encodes CASSRTSGGAKLGYNEQFF.

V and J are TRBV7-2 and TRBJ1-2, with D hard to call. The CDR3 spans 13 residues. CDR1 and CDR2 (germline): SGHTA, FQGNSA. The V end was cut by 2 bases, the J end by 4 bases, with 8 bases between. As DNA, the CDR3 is TGTGCCAGCAGCTTAAGGGTGAGCTATGGCTACACCTTC. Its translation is CASSLRVSYGYTF. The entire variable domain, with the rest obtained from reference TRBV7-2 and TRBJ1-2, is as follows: GAGVSQSPSNKVTEKGKDVELRCDPISGHTALYWYRQSLGQGLEFLIYFQGNSAPDKSGLPSDRFSAERTGGSVSTLTIQRTQQEDSAVYLCASSLRVSYGYTFGSGTRLTVV.

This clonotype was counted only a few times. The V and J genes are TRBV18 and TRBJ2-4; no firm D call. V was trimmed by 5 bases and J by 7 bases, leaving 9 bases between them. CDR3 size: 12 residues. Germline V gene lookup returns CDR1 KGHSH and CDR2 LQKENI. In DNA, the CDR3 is TGTGCCAGCTCAAGAGACGGGAACATTCAGTACTTC. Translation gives CASSRDGNIQYF.

The CDR3 is CASSFRGTRRTYEQYF. CDR3 nucleotide sequence: TGTGCCAGCAGTTTCCGAGGGACTAGGAGGACTTACGAGCAGTACTTC. The gene calls are TRBV27 and TRBJ2-7, with 8 bases aligning to TRBD2. The CDR3 loop spans 16 amino acids. CDR1 and CDR2 from the germline V gene are MNHEY and SMNVEV (reference sequence). Unmatched junction bases numbered 11, after V lost 3 bases and J lost 4 bases.

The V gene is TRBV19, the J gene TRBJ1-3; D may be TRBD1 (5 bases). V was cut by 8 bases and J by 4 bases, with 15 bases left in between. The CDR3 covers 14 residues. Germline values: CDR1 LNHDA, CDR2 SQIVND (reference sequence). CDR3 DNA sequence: TGTGCCAGTCGTCCAGGGTTTTCCGGAAACACCATATATTTT. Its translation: CASRPGFSGNTIYF.

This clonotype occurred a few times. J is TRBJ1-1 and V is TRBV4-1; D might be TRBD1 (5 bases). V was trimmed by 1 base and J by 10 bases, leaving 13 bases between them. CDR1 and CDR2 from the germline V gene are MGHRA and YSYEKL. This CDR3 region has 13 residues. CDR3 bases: TGCGCCAGCAGCCAAGTGGAGGGACGGGGAGCTTTCTTT. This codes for CASSQVEGRGAFF.

The DNA for the CDR3 is TGTGCCAGCAGCGTAGGGTTCAAACAAGAGACCCAGTACTTC. It yields the protein CASSVGFKQETQYF. The gene calls are TRBV9 and TRBJ2-5, with no clear D. Germline V gene data show CDR1 as SGDLS and CDR2 as YYNGEE. Trimming took 0 bases from V and 2 from J, leaving 8 bases between them. CDR3 length: 14 residues.

The CDR3 region is CASSSGGGWKTQYF. CDR3 nucleotides: TGTGCCAGCAGTTCGGGGGGAGGGTGGAAGACCCAGTACTTC. The V gene is TRBV6-1, the J gene TRBJ2-5, with 7 bases lining up with TRBD2. Germline CDR1 MNHNS, CDR2 SASEGT. The trim removed 5 bases at V and 6 bases at J, leaving 9 bases unmatched. The CDR3 totals 14 residues.